This T cell receptor (beta chain) was found in a study of control samples from healthy donors and cancer patients. Germline V gene lookup returns CDR1 SGHDT and CDR2 YYEEEE. V lost 4 bases and J 2 bases, leaving 22 bases between the germline ends. The CDR3 runs 18 residues. Using immunoSEQ multiplex PCR, the repertoire was profiled, and TCRdb retains in-frame clones only, with some absent. The sample has over 100,000 clones; about 90% are singletons. Sequenced: blood. The TCR originated in a woman in her fifties or sixties in good health. This chain joins TRBV5-6 and TRBJ2-1; perhaps D is TRBD1 or TRBD2 (7 bases each). The CDR3: CASSQGGLSGSTYNEQFF. The CDR3 DNA is TGTGCCAGCAGCCAGGGGGGTCTTAGCGGGTCCACCTACAATGAGCAGTTCTTC.